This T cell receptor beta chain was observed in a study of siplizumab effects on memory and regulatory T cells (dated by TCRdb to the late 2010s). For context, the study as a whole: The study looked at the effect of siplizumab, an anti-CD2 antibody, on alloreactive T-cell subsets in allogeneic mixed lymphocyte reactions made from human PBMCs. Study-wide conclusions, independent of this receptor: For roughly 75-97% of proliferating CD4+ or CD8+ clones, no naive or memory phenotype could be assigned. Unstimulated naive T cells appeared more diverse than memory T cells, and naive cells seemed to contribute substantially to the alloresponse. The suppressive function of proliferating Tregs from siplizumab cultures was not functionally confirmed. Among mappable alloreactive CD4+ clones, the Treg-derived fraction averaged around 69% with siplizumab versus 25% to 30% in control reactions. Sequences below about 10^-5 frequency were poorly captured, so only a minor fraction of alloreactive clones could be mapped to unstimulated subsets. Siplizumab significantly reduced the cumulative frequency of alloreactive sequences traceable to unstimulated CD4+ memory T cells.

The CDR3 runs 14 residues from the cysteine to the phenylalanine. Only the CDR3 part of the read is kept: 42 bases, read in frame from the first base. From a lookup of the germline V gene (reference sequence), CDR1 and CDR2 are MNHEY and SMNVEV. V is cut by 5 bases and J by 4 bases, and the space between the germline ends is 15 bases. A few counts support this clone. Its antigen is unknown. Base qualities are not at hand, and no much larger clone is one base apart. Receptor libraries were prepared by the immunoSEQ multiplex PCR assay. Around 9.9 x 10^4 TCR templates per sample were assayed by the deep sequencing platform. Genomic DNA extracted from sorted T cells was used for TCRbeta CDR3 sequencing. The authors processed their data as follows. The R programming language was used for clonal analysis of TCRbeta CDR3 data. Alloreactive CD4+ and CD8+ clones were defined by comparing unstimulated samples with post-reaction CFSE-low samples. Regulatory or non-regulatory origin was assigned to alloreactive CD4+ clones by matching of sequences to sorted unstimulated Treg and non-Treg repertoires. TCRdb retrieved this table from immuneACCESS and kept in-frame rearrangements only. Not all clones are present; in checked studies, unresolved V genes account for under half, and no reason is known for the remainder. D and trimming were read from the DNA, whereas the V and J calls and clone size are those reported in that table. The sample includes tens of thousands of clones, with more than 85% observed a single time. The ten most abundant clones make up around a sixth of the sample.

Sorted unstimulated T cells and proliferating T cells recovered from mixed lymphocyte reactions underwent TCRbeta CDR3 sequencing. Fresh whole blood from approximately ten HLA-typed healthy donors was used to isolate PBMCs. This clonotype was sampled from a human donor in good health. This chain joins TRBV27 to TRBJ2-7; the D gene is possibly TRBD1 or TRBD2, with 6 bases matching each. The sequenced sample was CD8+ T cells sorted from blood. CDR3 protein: CASSMGGAGYEQYF. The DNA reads TGTGCCAGCAGTATGGGGGGCGCAGGGTACGAGCAGTACTTC.